The 15 T cell receptor beta chains listed next were all sequenced from one sample in a study of PD-1 blockade in classical Hodgkin lymphoma. Every patient had relapsed following autologous stem cell transplantation, and cohorts differed in brentuximab vedotin exposure. The data were produced by immunoSEQ multiplex PCR, yet TCRdb's version contains in-frame clones alone and is incomplete. The data hold 10,000 to 15,000 clones, with more than 85% observed a single time. The input for sequencing was peripheral blood mononuclear cells (PBMCs), taken at baseline. The receptors were sampled from a human donor with classical Hodgkin lymphoma.

This clone was detected only a few times. The rearrangement joins TRBV5-1 to TRBJ1-4; D is uncertain. V lost 1 base to trimming and J lost 2 bases, with 3 bases between them. This CDR3 comprises 13 residues. Germline CDR1 reads SGHRS; CDR2 reads YFSETQ. The DNA of the CDR3 is TGCGCCAGCAGCTTGTATACTAATGAAAAACTGTTTTTT. This codes for CASSLYTNEKLFF.

The DNA for the CDR3 is TGTGCCAGCAGTCGCGCCCAAACGTATGGCTACACCTTC. Amino acid sequence: CASSRAQTYGYTF. The chain recombines TRBV28 with TRBJ1-2; D remains ambiguous. This CDR3 spans 13 amino acids. The ends were cut back, 5 bases at V and 5 bases at J, with 12 bases in the middle. The germline gives CDR1 MDHEN, CDR2 SYDVKM.

V is TRBV5-1 and J is TRBJ2-2; D is unclear. CDR3 size: 15 residues. CDR1 is SGHRS and CDR2 is YFSETQ in the germline V gene. Trimming removed 0 bases at V and 4 bases at J, with 10 bases between. The CDR3 is CASSLVGASTGELFF. The CDR3 DNA reads TGCGCCAGCAGCTTGGTAGGAGCGAGCACCGGGGAGCTGTTTTTT. Complete variable domain (other parts from reference TRBV5-1 and TRBJ2-2): KAGVTQTPRYLIKTRGQQVTLSCSPISGHRSVSWYQQTPGQGLQFLFEYFSETQRNKGNFPGRFSGRQFSNSRSEMNVSTLELGDSALYLCASSLVGASTGELFFGEGSRLTVL.

The chain recombines TRBV19 with TRBJ2-1, with D possibly called TRBD1 or TRBD2 (5 bases each). The ends were cut back, 6 bases at V and 0 bases at J, with 12 bases in the middle. Germline CDR1 reads LNHDA; CDR2 reads SQIVND (reference sequence). The CDR3 covers 15 residues. The CDR3 nucleotides are TGTGCCAGTAGACCGGGACGCCTCTCCTACAATGAGCAGTTCTTC. Amino acids: CASRPGRLSYNEQFF.

The J gene is TRBJ1-4, the V gene TRBV5-1; D remains ambiguous. This CDR3 contains 10 residues. Germline V gene lookup returns CDR1 SGHRS and CDR2 YFSETQ. Trimming removed 6 bases at V and 8 bases at J, with 5 bases between. In DNA, the CDR3 is TGCGCCAGCATCCTCGAAAAACTGTTTTTT. This translates into CASILEKLFF.

The genes are TRBV5-1 and TRBJ2-6; unclear D gene. The CDR3 is 16 residues long. Trimming removed 0 bases from V and 4 bases from J, with 11 bases in between. Germline V CDR1 and CDR2: SGHRS, YFSETQ. CDR3 protein: CASSLAPVTGANVLTF. CDR3 DNA: TGCGCCAGCAGCTTGGCTCCGGTAACAGGGGCCAACGTCCTGACTTTC.

The chain has TRBV5-5 and TRBJ2-5; no firm D call. Germline assignment: CDR1 SGHKS and CDR2 YYEKEE (reference sequence). The CDR3 length is 14 residues. Deletions cut 4 bases from V and 4 bases from J, with 14 bases between. CDR3 nucleotides: TGTGCCAGCAGCGGAAGTAACCAACTAGAGACCCAGTACTTC. This sequence encodes CASSGSNQLETQYF.

The rearrangement uses TRBV7-6 and TRBJ2-5, with 8 bases lining up with TRBD1. This CDR3 is 16 amino acids long. CDR1 and CDR2 from the germline V gene are SGHVS and FNYEAQ. J gave up 4 bases and V 5 bases, and 12 bases lay outside the gene matches. CDR3 nucleotide sequence: TGTGCCAGCAGCCATGGTTCAGGACAGGGTGGAGAGACCCAGTACTTC. This encodes CASSHGSGQGGETQYF.

The table lists this clone with a few counts. This chain joins TRBV5-4 and TRBJ2-5; D is unclear. Trimming pared 2 bases from V and 1 base from J, leaving 9 bases between. The CDR3 has 14 residues. Germline V gene data show CDR1 as SGHNT and CDR2 as YYREEE (reference sequence). The CDR3 sequence: CASSLRPAQETQYF. In DNA, the CDR3 is TGTGCCAGCAGCTTACGGCCGGCCCAAGAGACCCAGTACTTC.

This chain uses TRBV5-4 with TRBJ2-7; D is possibly TRBD2 (6 bases). Germline V gene data show CDR1 as SGHNT and CDR2 as YYREEE (reference sequence). The CDR3 extends over 15 amino acids. Trimming left V 2 bases short and J 3 bases short, with 15 bases between. The CDR3 region has the DNA TGTGCCAGCAGCTTAGGTGGACTACGGGACTACGAGCAGTACTTC. This gives the protein CASSLGGLRDYEQYF.

The chain recombines TRBV28 with TRBJ1-5, with a tentative D call TRBD1 (6 bases). CDR3 length equals 11 residues. From germline, CDR1 is MDHEN and CDR2 SYDVKM. V was clipped by 6 bases and J by 9 bases, with 9 bases between them. CDR3 residues: CASRGGRPQHF. The CDR3 DNA reads TGTGCCAGCAGGGGGGGGCGGCCCCAGCATTTT.

CDR3 sequence (DNA): TGTGCCAGCAGTTTCCTCACCAGACAGGGGCTGTACGAGCAGTACTTC. This codes for CASSFLTRQGLYEQYF. The rearrangement links TRBV27 to TRBJ2-7; 8 bases map to TRBD1. The CDR3 runs 16 residues. J gave up 4 bases and V 3 bases, and 11 bases lay outside the gene matches. Germline CDR1 reads MNHEY; CDR2 reads SMNVEV (reference sequence).

This rearrangement joins TRBV5-6 to TRBJ2-7; tentative D call: TRBD1 (5 bases). The CDR3 is made up of 14 amino acids. The germline V and J ends were trimmed by 0 bases and 4 bases, with 11 bases remaining between them. Germline-derived CDR1 and CDR2 are SGHDT and YYEEEE. The CDR3 here is CASSLAVSGYEQYF. DNA for the CDR3: TGTGCCAGCAGCTTGGCCGTATCAGGGTACGAGCAGTACTTC.

This clone has only a few counts. V is TRBV6-5 and J is TRBJ1-5; D call uncertain. Trimming took 2 bases from V and 0 from J, leaving 8 bases between them. The germline gives CDR1 MNHEY, CDR2 SVGAGI. The CDR3 has 15 amino acids. The CDR3: CASSYDGGSNQPQHF. The DNA of the CDR3 is TGTGCCAGCAGTTACGATGGAGGTAGCAATCAGCCCCAGCATTTT.

The rearrangement joins TRBV15 to TRBJ1-2; possibly TRBD1 for D (6 bases). CDR1 is LNHNV, CDR2 YYDKDF, per germline (reference sequence). Trimming removed 5 bases from V and 3 bases from J, with 16 bases in between. This CDR3 has 15 amino acids. CDR3 amino acids: CATSPGGGSYYGYTF. The CDR3 nucleotides are TGTGCCACCAGCCCGGGGGGCGGATCTTACTATGGCTACACCTTC.